The present TCR beta chain was sequenced within a study of T cell changes during pregnancy in multiple sclerosis (dated by TCRdb to the late 2010s). Notes on the research overall: The study looked at changes in the T cell repertoire across pregnancy in women with multiple sclerosis.

Germline trimming amounts to 5 bases on V and 7 bases on J, with 14 as the count of junction bases outside the gene matches. The CDR3 runs 16 amino acids, cysteine and phenylalanine included. Only the CDR3 DNA stays, 48 bases, in frame from base 1. CDR1 SGHTA and CDR2 FQGNSA were looked up in the germline V gene. Receptor amplification or capture employed the immunoSEQ multiplex PCR assay. The clones in this table, taken by TCRdb from immuneACCESS, are in-frame only. Not every clone is retained; where verified, under half of the shortfall comes from an unresolved V gene, and the cause of the rest is unknown. Counted in this sample were tens of thousands of clones; around 94% of them appeared once. Over 2% of the sample is taken by the ten largest. Note on this clone: There is no known antigen for this receptor. It has no much larger one-base neighbor in the sample; base qualities were not kept.

Sequenced here: CD8+ T cells from peripheral blood mononuclear cells, sampled after pregnancy. In this chain, TRBV7-2 is recombined with TRBJ2-3; 8 central bases correspond to TRBD2. The TCR was taken from a female donor with multiple sclerosis, enrolled in a pregnancy study. Read as DNA, the sequence is TGTGCCAGCAGCCGTCCCGTGACGGGAGGGAGGAATACGCAGTATTTT. It encodes CASSRPVTGGRNTQYF. Beyond the CDR3, the reference TRBV7-2 and TRBJ2-3 genes provide the residues; the full variable domain reads: GAGVSQSPSNKVTEKGKDVELRCDPISGHTALYWYRQSLGQGLEFLIYFQGNSAPDKSGLPSDRFSAERTGGSVSTLTIQRTQQEDSAVYLCASSRPVTGGRNTQYFGPGTRLTVL.